The clone carrying this TCR beta chain was seen a handful of times. The antigen is not known. These data are taken from a study of TIL therapy for anti-PD-1-resistant metastatic lung cancer. Study-wide points: TIL cultures after expansion showed higher clonality and lower diversity than baseline tumor (median about 6% vs 30%).

The libraries were made with immunoSEQ v3. Each library reached some 2 million read pairs, or 5-6 million at deep level. Using immunoSEQ multiplex PCR, the repertoire was profiled, and TCRdb retains in-frame clones only, with some absent. The profile shows over 10,000 clones, less than 70% of them singletons. Time point specified: pre-treatment sample, taken before nivolumab and TIL therapy. Tumor tissue came from excised metastases, mostly pleural nodules or supraclavicular lymph nodes. Patients then received nivolumab; progressors got lymphodepletion, TIL and IL-2. Adults with stage 4 NSCLC were enrolled in a phase I trial. CDR1 and CDR2 (germline): MGHDK, SYGVNS. The CDR3 covers 17 residues. Between the trimmed V and J ends, which lost 2 bases and 0 bases, there was a span of 15 bases.

The chain links TRBV25-1 to TRBJ2-3; the D gene is possibly TRBD2 (6 bases). The starting material was tumor tissue, obtained at baseline. The TCR originated in a woman aged 30-79 years with non-small cell lung cancer. The chain's CDR3 is CASSEGGSGRSTDTQYF. CDR3 nucleotides: TGTGCCAGCAGTGAAGGGGGTAGCGGAAGGAGCACAGATACGCAGTATTTT.